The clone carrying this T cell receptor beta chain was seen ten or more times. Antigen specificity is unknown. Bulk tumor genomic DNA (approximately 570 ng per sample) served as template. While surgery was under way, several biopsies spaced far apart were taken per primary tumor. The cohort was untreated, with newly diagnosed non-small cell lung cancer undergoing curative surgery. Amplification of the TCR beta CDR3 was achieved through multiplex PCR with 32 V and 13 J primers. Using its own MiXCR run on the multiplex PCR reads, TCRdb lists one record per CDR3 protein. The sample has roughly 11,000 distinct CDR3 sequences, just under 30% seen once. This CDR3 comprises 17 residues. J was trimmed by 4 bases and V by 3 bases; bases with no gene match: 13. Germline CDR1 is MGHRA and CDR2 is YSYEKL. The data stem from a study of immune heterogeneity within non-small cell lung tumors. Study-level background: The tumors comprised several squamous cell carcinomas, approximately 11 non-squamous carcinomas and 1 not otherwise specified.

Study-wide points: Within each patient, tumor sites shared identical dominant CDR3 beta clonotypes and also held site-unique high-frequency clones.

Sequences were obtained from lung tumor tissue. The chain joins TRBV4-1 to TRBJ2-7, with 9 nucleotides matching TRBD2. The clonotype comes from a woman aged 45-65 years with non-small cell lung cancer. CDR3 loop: CASSHKDGGRAEYEQYF. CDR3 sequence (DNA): TGCGCCAGCAGCCATAAGGATGGCGGGAGGGCCGAGTACGAGCAGTACTTC.